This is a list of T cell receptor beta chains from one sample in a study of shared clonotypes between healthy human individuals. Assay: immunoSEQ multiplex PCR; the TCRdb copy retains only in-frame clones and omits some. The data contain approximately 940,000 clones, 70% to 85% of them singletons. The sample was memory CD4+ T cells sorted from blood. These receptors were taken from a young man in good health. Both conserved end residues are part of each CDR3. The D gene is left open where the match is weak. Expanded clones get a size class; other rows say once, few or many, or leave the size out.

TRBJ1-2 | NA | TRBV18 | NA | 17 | CASSPPNLRGGNYGYTF | TGTGCCAGCTCACCACCGAATCTTAGGGGAGGTAACTATGGCTACACCTTC
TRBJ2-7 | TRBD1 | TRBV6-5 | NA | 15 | CASRDPRQGHYEQYF | TGTGCCAGCAGGGATCCGCGACAGGGACATTACGAGCAGTACTTC
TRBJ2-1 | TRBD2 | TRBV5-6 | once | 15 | CASSSAGASIYEQFF | TGTGCCAGCAGCTCAGCGGGGGCCTCCATCTATGAGCAGTTCTTC
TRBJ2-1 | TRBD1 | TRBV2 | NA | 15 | CASSNRRTGRDEQFF | TGTGCCAGCAGCAACCGACGGACAGGTAGGGATGAGCAGTTCTTC
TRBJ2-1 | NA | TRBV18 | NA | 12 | CASSSEGNEQFF | TGTGCCAGCTCGTCCGAGGGGAATGAGCAGTTCTTC
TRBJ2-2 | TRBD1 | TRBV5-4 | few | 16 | CASSTHRGLDTGELFF | TGTGCCAGCAGCACTCACAGGGGGCTAGACACCGGGGAGCTGTTTTTT
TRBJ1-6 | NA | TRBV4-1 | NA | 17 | CASSQERQGFYNSPLHF | TGCGCCAGCAGCCAAGAGAGGCAGGGCTTCTATAATTCACCCCTCCACTTT
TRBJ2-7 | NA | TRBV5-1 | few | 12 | CASSLGTYEQYF | TGCGCCAGCAGCCTAGGGACCTACGAGCAGTACTTC
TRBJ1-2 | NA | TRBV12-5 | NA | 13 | CASGLGINYGYTF | TGTGCTAGTGGTTTGGGGATCAACTATGGCTACACCTTC
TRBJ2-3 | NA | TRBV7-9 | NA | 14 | CASSLGGVSDTQYF | TGTGCCAGCAGCTTAGGGGGGGTGTCAGATACGCAGTATTTT
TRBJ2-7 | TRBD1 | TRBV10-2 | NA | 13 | CASRDDRAYEQYF | TGCGCCAGCAGAGACGACAGGGCCTACGAGCAGTACTTC
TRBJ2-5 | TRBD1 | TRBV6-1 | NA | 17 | CASSEAPGTGVRNTQYF | TGTGCCAGCAGTGAAGCCCCCGGGACAGGGGTAAGGAACACCCAGTACTTC
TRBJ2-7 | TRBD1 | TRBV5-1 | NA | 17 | CASSRWTGGTSSYEQYF | TGCGCCAGCAGCCGATGGACAGGGGGCACCAGCTCCTACGAGCAGTACTTC
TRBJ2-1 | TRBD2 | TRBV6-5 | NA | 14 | CASRSRGGNNEQFF | TGTGCCAGCAGGTCGCGGGGGGGAAACAATGAGCAGTTCTTC
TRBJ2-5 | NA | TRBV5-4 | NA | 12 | CASSLASAAQYF | TGTGCCAGCAGCTTGGCGTCCGCTGCCCAGTACTTC
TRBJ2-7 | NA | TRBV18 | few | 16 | CASSPASQGKSYEQYF | TGTGCCAGCTCACCGGCATCCCAGGGAAAATCCTACGAGCAGTACTTC
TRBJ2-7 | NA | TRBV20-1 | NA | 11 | CSAPADYEQYF | TGCAGTGCTCCAGCAGACTACGAGCAGTACTTC
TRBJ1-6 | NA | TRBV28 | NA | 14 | CASSLGHHNSPLHF | TGTGCCAGCAGTTTAGGGCACCATAATTCACCCCTCCACTTT
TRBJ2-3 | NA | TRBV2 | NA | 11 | CASRVTDTQYF | TGTGCCAGCAGGGTTACAGATACGCAGTATTTT
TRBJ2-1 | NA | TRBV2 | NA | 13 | CASSGNPGGEQFF | TGTGCCAGCAGTGGTAACCCCGGAGGTGAGCAGTTCTTC
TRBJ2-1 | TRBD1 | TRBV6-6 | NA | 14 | CASSPQGFGNEQFF | TGTGCCAGCAGCCCACAGGGGTTCGGGAATGAGCAGTTCTTC
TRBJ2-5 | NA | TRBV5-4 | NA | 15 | CASSLEDSPGETQYF | TGTGCCAGCAGCTTGGAGGACTCCCCGGGGGAGACCCAGTACTTC
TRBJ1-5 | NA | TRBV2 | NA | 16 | CASSEWDGPSNQPQHF | TGTGCCAGCAGTGAATGGGACGGACCTAGCAATCAGCCCCAGCATTTT
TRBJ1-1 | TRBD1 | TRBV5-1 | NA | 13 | CASSWTGDAEAFF | TGCGCCAGCAGCTGGACAGGGGACGCTGAAGCTTTCTTT
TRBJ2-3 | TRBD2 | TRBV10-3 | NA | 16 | CAISEGAGGRTDTQYF | TGTGCCATCAGTGAGGGGGCGGGAGGACGCACAGATACGCAGTATTTT
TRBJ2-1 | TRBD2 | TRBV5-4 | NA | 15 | CASSLTSGAYNEQFF | TGTGCCAGCAGCTTGACTAGCGGGGCCTACAATGAGCAGTTCTTC
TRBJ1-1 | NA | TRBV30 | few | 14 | CAWSVQGRRTEAFF | TGTGCCTGGAGTGTGCAGGGGAGGAGAACTGAAGCTTTCTTT
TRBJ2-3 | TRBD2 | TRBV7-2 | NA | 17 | CASSLDGTSGITDTQYF | TGTGCCAGCAGCTTAGATGGGACTAGCGGGATAACAGATACGCAGTATTTT
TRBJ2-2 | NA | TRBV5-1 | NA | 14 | CASYSRANTGELFF | TGCGCCAGTTACTCCCGCGCGAACACCGGGGAGCTGTTTTTT
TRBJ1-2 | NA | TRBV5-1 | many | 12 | CASIGEDYGYTF | TGCGCCAGCATCGGGGAAGACTATGGCTACACCTTC
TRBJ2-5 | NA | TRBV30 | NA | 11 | CASGQMETQYF | TGTGCCTCCGGCCAAATGGAGACCCAGTACTTC
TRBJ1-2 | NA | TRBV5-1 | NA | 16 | CASRLTSQGSDYGYTF | TGCGCCAGCAGATTGACGTCCCAGGGTTCGGACTATGGCTACACCTTC
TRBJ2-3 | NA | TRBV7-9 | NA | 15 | CASSLAGTSTDTQYF | TGTGCCAGCAGCTTAGCGGGGACAAGCACAGATACGCAGTATTTT